The source of this T cell receptor (beta chain) is a study of T cells in Graves' hyperthyroidism and ophthalmopathy. General study results and limits: Median prediction lead before ophthalmopathy onset was 6.5 months with the model.

V was clipped by 3 bases and J by 7 bases; unmatched bases: 6. CDR3 length: 13 residues. Per germline, CDR1 SQVTM and CDR2 ANQGSEA. On this clonotype: The target antigen is unknown.

RNA transcripts were the template for amplifying TCR beta CDR3 regions. First-round RT-PCR targeting the TCR CDR3 was performed with the HTBI primer set. TCRdb ran MiXCR on the multiplex PCR reads and lists one entry per CDR3 protein. Of approximately 220,000 distinct CDR3 sequences in the sample, around 18% were seen once. In patients aged 18 to 65, hyperthyroidism was newly diagnosed, with duration under 2 months. Approximately 10 ml of fresh peripheral blood supplied the PBMCs. The sequenced sample consisted of blood. The receptor comes from a man in his forties or fifties with Graves' hyperthyroidism. The gene calls are TRBV29-1 and TRBJ2-1; 7 bases are shared with TRBD1. The CDR3 reads CSVDRGRRNEQFF. The DNA for the CDR3 is TGCAGCGTTGATAGGGGGCGCAGGAATGAGCAGTTCTTC.